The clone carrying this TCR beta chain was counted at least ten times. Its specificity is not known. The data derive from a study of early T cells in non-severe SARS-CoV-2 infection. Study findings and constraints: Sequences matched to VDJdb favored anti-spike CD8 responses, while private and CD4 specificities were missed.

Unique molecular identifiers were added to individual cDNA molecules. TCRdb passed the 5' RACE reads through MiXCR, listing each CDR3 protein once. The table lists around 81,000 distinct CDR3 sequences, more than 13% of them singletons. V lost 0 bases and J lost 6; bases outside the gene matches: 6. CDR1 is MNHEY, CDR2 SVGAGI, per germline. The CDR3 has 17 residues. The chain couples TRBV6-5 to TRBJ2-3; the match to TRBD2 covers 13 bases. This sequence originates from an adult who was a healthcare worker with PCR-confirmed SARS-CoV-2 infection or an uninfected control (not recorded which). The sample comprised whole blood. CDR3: CASSYSKLAGGPDTQYF. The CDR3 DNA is TGTGCCAGCAGTTACTCTAAACTAGCGGGGGGGCCGGATACGCAGTATTTT.